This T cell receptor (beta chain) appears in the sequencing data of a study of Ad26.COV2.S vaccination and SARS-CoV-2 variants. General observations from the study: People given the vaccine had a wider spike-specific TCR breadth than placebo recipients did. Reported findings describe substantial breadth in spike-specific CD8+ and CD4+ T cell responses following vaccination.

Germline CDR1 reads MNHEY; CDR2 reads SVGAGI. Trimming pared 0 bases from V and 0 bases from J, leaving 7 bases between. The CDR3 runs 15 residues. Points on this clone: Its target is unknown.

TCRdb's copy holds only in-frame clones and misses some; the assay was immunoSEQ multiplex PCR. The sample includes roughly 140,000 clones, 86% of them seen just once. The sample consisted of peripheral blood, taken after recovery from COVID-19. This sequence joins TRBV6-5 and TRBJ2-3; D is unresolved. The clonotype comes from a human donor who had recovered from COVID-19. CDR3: CASSYSYASTDTQYF. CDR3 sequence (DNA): TGTGCCAGCAGTTACTCGTACGCAAGCACAGATACGCAGTATTTT.